This T cell receptor (beta chain) appears in the sequencing data of a study of blood T cell repertoires in COVID-19 (TCRdb year 2020). In the study overall: The collaborator samples originated in the United States, Italy and Spain and spanned the acute and convalescent phases of COVID-19. The material from the prospective study consisted of cDNA or gDNA derived from T cells, B-cell-depleted T cells, or PBMCs. Subjects who had been exposed to COVID-19, were actively infected with it, or had recovered from it provided the deeply sampled blood TCRbeta repertoires that made up the dataset. The repertoires were made available in a free public database intended to serve as a resource for research on the immune response to SARS-CoV-2. The samples were drawn from two sources: the first 160 participants of the ongoing ImmuneRACE study, and fewer than 1,500 subjects contributed by 6 global collaborators. A de-identified subject ID, COVID-19 status, age in years and sex were almost always included in the sample metadata. Where available, HLA class I and class II types were taken from metadata supplied by the sample provider and were not determined by assay-based typing. Study-wide conclusions, independent of this receptor: The amount of clinical and demographic metadata varied by source and participant and was provided uncurated.

Relative to germline, V is 4 bases shorter and J is 10 bases shorter, with 20 bases between their ends. The CDR3, cysteine through phenylalanine, is 14 amino acids long. Only the CDR3 DNA is retained, 42 bases long and in frame from the first base. In the germline V gene, CDR1 corresponds to SGHDT and CDR2 to YYEEEE. The immunoSEQ Assay, a bias-controlled multiplex PCR, was used to amplify TCRbeta CDR3 regions from genomic DNA. Per the source publication's procedure: The number of nucleated cells in each sample was estimated by amplification of reference gene primers within the assay. To quantify the absolute abundance of each unique TCRbeta CDR3 rearrangement, sequence reads were collapsed and filtered. Productive Simpson clonality was computed per sample as the square root of Simpson's diversity index over productive rearrangements. The table comes from immuneACCESS by way of TCRdb, which keeps in-frame sequences with V and J called. Part of the clones is missing from these tables; in studies checked, under half for an unresolved V gene and the rest for unknown reasons. V and J calls and clone size are those listed in that table; D and trimming were worked out from the DNA. Here the sample has around 240,000 clones; 70% to 90% occur a single time. Over 0.95% of the sample comes from the top ten.

Each collaborating institution followed its own protocols to collect whole blood in K2EDTA tubes. For TCRbeta analysis, collaborator samples were shipped as frozen whole blood, as isolated PBMCs, or as DNA extracted from either sample type. Comment on this clone: Its antigen is still unknown. Base qualities are missing; no much larger clone stands one base away.

This receptor was taken from a man aged 35 to 55 with acute or convalescent COVID-19. The rearranged segments are TRBV5-6 and TRBJ1-2, and the D gene may be TRBD1, 5 bases matching. Sequenced sample: peripheral blood. The sequence in DNA is TGTGCCAGCAGCCCCCCGGGACTCCTCAGCTTCTACACCTTC. Translated, it reads CASSPPGLLSFYTF.